This TCR beta chain derives from a study of CD8 T cells in Susac syndrome. Random-hexamer reverse transcription was applied to about 0.45 to 1 ug RNA. TCRdb re-called the immunoSEQ multiplex PCR reads through MiXCR, storing one row per CDR3 protein. There are approximately 150,000 distinct CDR3 sequences in the sample; about 95% occur only once, and 0.11% lies in the top ten. The CDR3 loop spans 15 amino acids. Germline V lookup: CDR1 MDHEN, CDR2 SYDVKM. Trimming shortened V by 1 base and J by 2 bases, and 6 bases separated the two germline ends. The receptor was derived from a human donor with multiple sclerosis. Sample: CD4+ T cells from PBMCs. This sequence joins TRBV28 and TRBJ2-6; D gene uncertain. CDR3 nucleotides: TGTGCCAGCAGTTTATCTGTCGCTGGGGCCAACGTCCTGACTTTC. It encodes CASSLSVAGANVLTF.